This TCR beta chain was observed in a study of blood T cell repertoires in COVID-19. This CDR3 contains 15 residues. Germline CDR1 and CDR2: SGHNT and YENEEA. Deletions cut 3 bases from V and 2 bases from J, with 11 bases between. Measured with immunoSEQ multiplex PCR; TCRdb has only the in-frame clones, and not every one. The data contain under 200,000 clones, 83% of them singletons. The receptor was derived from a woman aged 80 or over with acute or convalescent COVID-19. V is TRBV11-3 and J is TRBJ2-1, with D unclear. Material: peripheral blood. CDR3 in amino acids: CASSFGSATYNEQFF. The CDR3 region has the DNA TGTGCCAGCAGCTTCGGCAGCGCCACCTACAATGAGCAGTTCTTC.